This is a list of T cell receptor beta chains from one sample in a study of cytomegalovirus exposure and HLA in healthy donors. This table comes from immunoSEQ multiplex PCR, and its TCRdb copy is limited to in-frame clones, with some not included. Among about 170,000 clones listed, about 80% were seen once. The sequencing input was PBMCs. These receptors originate from a woman aged 50 to 65 in good health and CMV-seronegative. The CDR3 runs from the conserved cysteine through the conserved F or W. A D gene is named only where the DNA matches it firmly. Clone size is given for some rows only: seen once, a few or many times, or a class if the clone is expanded.

CDR3aa	CDR3nt	d_gene	abundance	len	v_gene	j_gene
CASSPGLAGGPIQETQYF	TGTGCCAGCAGCCCGGGACTAGCGGGAGGCCCAATCCAAGAGACCCAGTACTTC	TRBD2	.	18	TRBV5-4	TRBJ2-5
CAISESAPNTDTQYF	TGTGCCATCAGTGAGTCGGCGCCTAACACAGATACTCAGTATTTT	.	.	15	TRBV10-3	TRBJ2-3
CASSQDGGQPNYGYTF	TGCGCCAGCAGCCAAGATGGCGGACAGCCGAACTATGGCTACACCTTC	.	few	16	TRBV4-3	TRBJ1-2
CASSHLSPEAFF	TGTGCCAGCAGCCACTTAAGCCCTGAAGCTTTCTTT	.	.	12	TRBV2	TRBJ1-1
CASSTSGLSSYEQYF	TGCGCCAGCAGCACTTCCGGACTTAGCTCCTACGAGCAGTACTTC	.	.	15	TRBV5-1	TRBJ2-7
CASSRGQGGKAFF	TGTGCCAGCAGTCGGGGACAGGGTGGAAAGGCTTTCTTT	TRBD1	few	13	TRBV6-5	TRBJ1-1
CASSQYSPSGNEQFF	TGTGCCAGCAGCCAGTACAGTCCGAGTGGCAATGAGCAGTTCTTC	.	once	15	TRBV7-8	TRBJ2-1
CASSQDQNNEQFF	TGCGCCAGCAGCCAAGATCAAAACAATGAGCAGTTCTTC	.	once	13	TRBV4-3	TRBJ2-1
CASTEGVFGNTEAFF	TGTGCCAGTACCGAGGGGGTTTTTGGAAACACTGAAGCTTTCTTT	.	.	15	TRBV19	TRBJ1-1
CASTSGAPQETQYF	TGTGCCAGTACTAGCGGAGCCCCCCAGGAGACCCAGTACTTC	TRBD2	once	14	TRBV2	TRBJ2-5
CASTKETGTAFF	TGTGCCAGCACCAAAGAGACAGGTACGGCTTTCTTT	.	.	12	TRBV13	TRBJ1-1
CASSSDLSAYEQYF	TGTGCCAGCAGCTCCGATCTTTCGGCCTACGAGCAGTACTTC	.	.	14	TRBV5-6	TRBJ2-7
CASSQDWLAGTYNEQFF	TGCGCCAGCAGCCAAGATTGGCTAGCGGGTACATACAATGAGCAGTTCTTC	TRBD2	.	17	TRBV4-3	TRBJ2-1
CSVERGGYYNEQFF	TGCAGCGTTGAGCGGGGGGGGTACTACAATGAGCAGTTCTTC	TRBD2	.	14	TRBV29-1	TRBJ2-1